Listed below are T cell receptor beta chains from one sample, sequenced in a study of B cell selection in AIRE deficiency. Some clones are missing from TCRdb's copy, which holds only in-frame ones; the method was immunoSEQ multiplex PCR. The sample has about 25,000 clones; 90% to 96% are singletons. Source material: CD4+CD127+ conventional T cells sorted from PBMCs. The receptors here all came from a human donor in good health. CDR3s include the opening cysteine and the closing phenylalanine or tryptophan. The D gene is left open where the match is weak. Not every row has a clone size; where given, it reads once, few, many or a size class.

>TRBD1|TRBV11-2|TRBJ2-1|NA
TGTGCCAGCAGCCCCGTGGGACAGGGCAATGAGCAGTTCTTC
CASSPVGQGNEQFF
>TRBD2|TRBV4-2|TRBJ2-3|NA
TGTGCCAGCAGCCAAGTGGGGGGGACAGATACGCAGTATTTT
CASSQVGGTDTQYF
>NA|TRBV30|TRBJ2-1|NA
TGTGCCTGGAGTGTACAAGCGGGTAGAAATGAGCAGTTCTTC
CAWSVQAGRNEQFF
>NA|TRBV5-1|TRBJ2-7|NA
TGCGCCAGCAGCTTTCAGGGCTGGAACGACGAGCAGTACTTC
CASSFQGWNDEQYF
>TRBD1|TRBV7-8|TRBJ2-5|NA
TGTGCCAGCAGCTTAGTGGTGAGGGGACAGGGCCTACAAGAGACCCAGTACTTC
CASSLVVRGQGLQETQYF
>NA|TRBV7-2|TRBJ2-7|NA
TGTGCCAGCAGCTTATTATCCACGGCCGGCGAGCAGTACTTC
CASSLLSTAGEQYF
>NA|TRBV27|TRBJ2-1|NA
TGTGCCAGCAGTCCCGAGGGACGGAACCTCTACAATGAGCAGTTCTTC
CASSPEGRNLYNEQFF
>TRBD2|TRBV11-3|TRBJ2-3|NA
TGTGCCAGCAGCTTCCGACTAGCGGATACGCAGTATTTT
CASSFRLADTQYF
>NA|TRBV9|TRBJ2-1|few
TGTGCCAGCAGCGTAGAACCGGGGGACAATGAGCAGTTCTTC
CASSVEPGDNEQFF
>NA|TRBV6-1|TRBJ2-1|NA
TGTGCCAGCAGCCTCGCGGGGCTACACAATGAGCAGTTCTTC
CASSLAGLHNEQFF
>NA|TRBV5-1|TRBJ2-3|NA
TGCGCCAGCAGCTTGGAAGCGGGTGACACAGGTACGCAGTATTTT
CASSLEAGDTGTQYF
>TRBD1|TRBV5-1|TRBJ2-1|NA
TGCGCCAGCAGCTGGGGGACAGAGGACAATGAGCAGTTCTTC
CASSWGTEDNEQFF
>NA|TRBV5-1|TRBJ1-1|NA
TGCGCCAGCAGCTCGGGACAGAACACTGAAGCTTTCTTT
CASSSGQNTEAFF
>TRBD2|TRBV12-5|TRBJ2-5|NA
TGTGCTAGTGGTTTGGACGCTCTAGCGGACGAAGAGACCCAGTACTTC
CASGLDALADEETQYF
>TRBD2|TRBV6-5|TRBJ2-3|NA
TGTGCCAGCAGTTACGGGGGACTAGCGGGAACCGATACGCAGTATTTT
CASSYGGLAGTDTQYF
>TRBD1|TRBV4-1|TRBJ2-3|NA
TGCGCCAGCAGCCACGCCGGACAGGGGAGAGCGGGAAGCCCAGATACGCAGTATTTT
CASSHAGQGRAGSPDTQYF
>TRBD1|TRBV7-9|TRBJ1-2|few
TGTGCCAGCAGCCTGACAGGGGCTCATGGCTACACCTTC
CASSLTGAHGYTF
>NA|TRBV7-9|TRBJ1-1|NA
TGTGCCAGCAGCTCCGGACAGCCCATGAACACTGAAGCTTTCTTT
CASSSGQPMNTEAFF
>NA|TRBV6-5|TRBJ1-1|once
TGTGCCAGCAGTTCTCCCATGAACACTGAAGCTTTCTTT
CASSSPMNTEAFF
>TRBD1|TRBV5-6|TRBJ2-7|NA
TGTGCCAGCATCAGCACGGACAGGGACCACGAGCAGTACTTC
CASISTDRDHEQYF
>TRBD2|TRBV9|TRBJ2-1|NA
TGTGCCAGCAGCGACGGTCTCTGGGGGGGTCGGAATGAGCAGTTCTTC
CASSDGLWGGRNEQFF
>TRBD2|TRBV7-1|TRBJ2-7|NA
TGTGCCAGCAGCTCTCGACTAGCGGCCTACGAGCAGTACTTC
CASSSRLAAYEQYF
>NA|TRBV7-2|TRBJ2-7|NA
TGTGCCAGCAGCTCAACCCTTAGGGGTTACGAGCAGTACTTC
CASSSTLRGYEQYF
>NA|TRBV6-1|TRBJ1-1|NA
TGTGCCAGCAGTGAATGGAAGGGTAACACTGAAGCTTTCTTT
CASSEWKGNTEAFF
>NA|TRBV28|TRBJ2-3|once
TGTGCCAGCTATCCGCGGGTCGTAGAAGACGGCACAGATACGCAGTATTTT
CASYPRVVEDGTDTQYF
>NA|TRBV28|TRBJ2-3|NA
TGTGCCAGCTTGGGTCAAAATACAGATACGCAGTATTTT
CASLGQNTDTQYF
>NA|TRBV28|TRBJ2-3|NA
TGTGCCAGCAGTTTGGGAGGCGCAGATACGCAGTATTTT
CASSLGGADTQYF
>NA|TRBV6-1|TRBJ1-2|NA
TGTGCCAGCAGACTTAATTCTAGGATGGGTGGCTACACCTTC
CASRLNSRMGGYTF
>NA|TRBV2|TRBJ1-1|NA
TGTGCCAGCAGTGACAGGGGAGTAGGGACTGAAGCTTTCTTT
CASSDRGVGTEAFF
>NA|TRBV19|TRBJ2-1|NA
TGTGCCAGTAGTGGGGCGACTGGGGGGCAGCAGTTCTTC
CASSGATGGQQFF
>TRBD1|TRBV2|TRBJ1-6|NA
TGTGCCAGCAATGACAGGGAAGGTTCACCCCTCCACTTT
CASNDREGSPLHF
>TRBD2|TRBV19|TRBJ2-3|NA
TGTGCCACGTCTGCGGGAGGGAACACAGATACGCAGTATTTT
CATSAGGNTDTQYF
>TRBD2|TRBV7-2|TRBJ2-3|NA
TGTGCCAGCAGCTTAGTCGCGGGCGGGAGGGGCACAGATACGCAGTATTTT
CASSLVAGGRGTDTQYF
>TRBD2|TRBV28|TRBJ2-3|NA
TGTGCCAGCAGTTTTATCCCCCGGACTAGCGGGAGGATCACAGATACGCAGTATTTT
CASSFIPRTSGRITDTQYF
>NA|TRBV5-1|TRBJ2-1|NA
TGCGCCAGCAGCTTGGCGGGGGACTCCGAGCAGTTCTTC
CASSLAGDSEQFF
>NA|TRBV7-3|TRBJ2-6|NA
TGTGCCAGCAGCTTACCGGGTGCTGGGGCCAACGTCCTGACTTTC
CASSLPGAGANVLTF
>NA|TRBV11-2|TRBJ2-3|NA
TGTGCCAGCAGCACCGGAGTGAAAGATACGCAGTATTTT
CASSTGVKDTQYF
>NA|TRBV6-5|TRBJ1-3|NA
TGTGCCAGCAGTTACTCCGACAGAGCCTCTGGAAACACCATATATTTT
CASSYSDRASGNTIYF
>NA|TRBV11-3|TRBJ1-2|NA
TGTGCCAGCAGCTTACCCGCCTATGGCTACACCTTC
CASSLPAYGYTF
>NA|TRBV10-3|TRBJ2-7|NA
TGTGCCTCATCAATACGGCAGGACGCCTACGAGCAGTACTTC
CASSIRQDAYEQYF
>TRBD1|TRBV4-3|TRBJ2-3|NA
TGCGCCAGCAGCCAAGACCGCAGTCCGTTAGGGGGCGGTTATACGCAGTATTTT
CASSQDRSPLGGGYTQYF
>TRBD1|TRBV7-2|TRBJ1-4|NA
TGTGCCAGCAGCTTAGGCAGGGGGCATGAAAAACTGTTTTTT
CASSLGRGHEKLFF
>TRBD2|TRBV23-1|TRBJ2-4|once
TGCGCCAGCAGTCAATCGGGCCGACGACTAGCGGGAGGGGTAGCCAAAAACATTCAGTACTTC
CASSQSGRRLAGGVAKNIQYF
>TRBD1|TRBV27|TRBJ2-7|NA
TGTGCCAGCAAACGGTCCGCGCAGGGGGCGATTAGCTCCTACGAGCAGTACTTC
CASKRSAQGAISSYEQYF
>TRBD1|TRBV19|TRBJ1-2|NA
TGTGCCAGTAGTGGGGACAGGGTGGAAGGCTACACCTTC
CASSGDRVEGYTF
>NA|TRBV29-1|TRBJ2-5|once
TGCAGCGTTGAAGATGTGGGGAAGGGTAGAGAGACCCAGTACTTC
CSVEDVGKGRETQYF
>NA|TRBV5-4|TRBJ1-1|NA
TGTGCCAGCAGCTTGGCCGATTACGGTGGAGCTTTCTTT
CASSLADYGGAFF
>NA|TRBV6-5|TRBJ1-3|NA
TGTGCCAGCAGCGCCGGACAGTCTGGAAACACCATATATTTT
CASSAGQSGNTIYF